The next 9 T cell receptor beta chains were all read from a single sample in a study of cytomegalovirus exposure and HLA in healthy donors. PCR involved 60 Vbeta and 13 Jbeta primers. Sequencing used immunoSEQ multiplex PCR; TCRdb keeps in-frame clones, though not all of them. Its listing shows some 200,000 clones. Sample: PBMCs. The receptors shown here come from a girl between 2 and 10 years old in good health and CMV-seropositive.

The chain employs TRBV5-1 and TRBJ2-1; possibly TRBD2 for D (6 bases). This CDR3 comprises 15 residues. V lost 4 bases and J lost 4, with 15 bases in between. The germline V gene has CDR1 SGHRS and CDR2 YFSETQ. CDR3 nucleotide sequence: TGCGCCAGCAGCAACTGGGAGGAGGATTACAATGAGCAGTTCTTC. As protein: CASSNWEEDYNEQFF.

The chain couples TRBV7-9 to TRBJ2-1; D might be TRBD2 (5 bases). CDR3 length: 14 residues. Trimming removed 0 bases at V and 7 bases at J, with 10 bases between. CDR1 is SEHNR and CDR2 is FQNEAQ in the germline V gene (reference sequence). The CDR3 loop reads CASSLAGARNEQFF. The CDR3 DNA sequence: TGTGCCAGCAGCTTAGCGGGAGCCCGGAATGAGCAGTTCTTC.

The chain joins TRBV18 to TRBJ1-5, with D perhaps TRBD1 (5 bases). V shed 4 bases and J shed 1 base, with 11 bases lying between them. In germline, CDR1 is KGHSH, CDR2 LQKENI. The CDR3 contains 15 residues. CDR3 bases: TGTGCCAGCTCACTGGGGGGAGGGAGCAATCAGCCCCAGCATTTT. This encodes CASSLGGGSNQPQHF. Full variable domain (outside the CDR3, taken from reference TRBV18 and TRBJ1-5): NAGVMQNPRHLVRRRGQEARLRCSPMKGHSHVYWYRQLPEEGLKFMVYLQKENIIDESGMPKERFSAEFPKEGPSILRIQQVVRGDSAAYFCASSLGGGSNQPQHFGDGTRLSIL.

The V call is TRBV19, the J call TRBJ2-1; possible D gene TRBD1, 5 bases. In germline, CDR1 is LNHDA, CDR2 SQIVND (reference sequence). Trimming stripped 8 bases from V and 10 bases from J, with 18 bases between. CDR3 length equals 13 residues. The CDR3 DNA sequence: TGTGCCAGTTCGGCCCCGCTAGGGGTGGAGCAGTTCTTC. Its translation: CASSAPLGVEQFF.

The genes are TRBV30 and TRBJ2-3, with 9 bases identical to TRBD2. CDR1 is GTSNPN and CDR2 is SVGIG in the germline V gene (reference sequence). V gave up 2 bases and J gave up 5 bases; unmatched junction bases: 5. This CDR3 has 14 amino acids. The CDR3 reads CAWSLREGLDTQYF. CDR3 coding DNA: TGTGCCTGGAGTCTGCGGGAGGGATTAGATACGCAGTATTTT.

DNA for the CDR3: TGTGCCAGCAGCCAAGATCGGTATTACTACGAGCAGTACTTC. This encodes CASSQDRYYYEQYF. The chain uses TRBV14 and TRBJ2-5; D gene uncertain. The J call may be faulty, since TRBJ2-7 better matches the DNA end. CDR3 length equals 14 residues. The germline V gene has CDR1 SGHDN and CDR2 FVKESK.

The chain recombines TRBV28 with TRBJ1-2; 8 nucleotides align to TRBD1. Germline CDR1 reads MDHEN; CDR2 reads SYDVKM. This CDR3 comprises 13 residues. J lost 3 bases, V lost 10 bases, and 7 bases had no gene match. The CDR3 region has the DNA TGTGCCACCAGGACAGGGTTAGACTATGGCTACACCTTC. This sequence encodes CATRTGLDYGYTF.

The CDR3 protein is CASSVRGFGANVLTF. CDR3 DNA: TGTGCCAGCAGCGTAAGGGGGTTTGGGGCCAACGTCCTGACTTTC. The V gene is TRBV9, the J gene TRBJ2-6; D is possibly TRBD1 (6 bases). The CDR3 contains 15 residues. CDR1 is SGDLS and CDR2 is YYNGEE in the germline V gene. Trimming removed 1 base at V and 3 bases at J, with 8 bases between. The full variable domain, rest sourced from reference TRBV9 and TRBJ2-6, is DSGVTQTPKHLITATGQRVTLRCSPRSGDLSVYWYQQSLDQGLQFLIQYYNGEERAKGNILERFSAQQFPDLHSELNLSSLELGDSALYFCASSVRGFGANVLTFGAGSRLTVL.

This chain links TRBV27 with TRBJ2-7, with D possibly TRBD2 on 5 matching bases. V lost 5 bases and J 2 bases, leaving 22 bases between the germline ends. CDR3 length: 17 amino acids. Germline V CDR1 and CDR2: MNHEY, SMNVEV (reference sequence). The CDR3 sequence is CASSPAAGVPYPYEQYF. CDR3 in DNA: TGTGCCAGCAGTCCCGCGGCCGGGGTGCCCTACCCCTACGAGCAGTACTTC.